These 8 T cell receptor beta chains share one sample of origin, sequenced in a study of T-cell memory formation after mild COVID-19. TCRdb processed the 5' RACE reads anew with MiXCR; each CDR3 protein has one entry. Here the sample spans over 130,000 distinct CDR3 sequences, about 14% being singletons. Sequences were obtained from PBMCs or a T cell subset sorted from them (not recorded which). Receptors originate from an adult woman who had mild COVID-19 (a few samples of this study predate the infection). Cell type and time point are not known.

In its sample, this clonotype was seen many times. The chain uses TRBV4-2 and TRBJ2-1; D remains unclear. This CDR3 region has 15 residues. Per the germline V gene, CDR1 is LGHNA and CDR2 is YNFKEQ. Trimming took 1 base from V and 4 from J, leaving 11 bases between them. The CDR3 here is CASSQGPLLYNEQFF. For the CDR3, the DNA is TGTGCCAGCAGCCAAGGTCCGCTCCTATACAATGAGCAGTTCTTC.

Only a few counts were recorded for this clonotype. The V gene is TRBV9, the J gene TRBJ2-6; D is undetermined. Deletions cut 4 bases from V and 0 bases from J, with 11 bases between. Germline V gene data show CDR1 as SGDLS and CDR2 as YYNGEE. This CDR3 comprises 16 residues. The DNA for the CDR3 is TGTGCCAGCAGCCAAACAAAAAACTCTGGGGCCAACGTCCTGACTTTC. This translates into CASSQTKNSGANVLTF.

This clonotype has a handful of counts. The V call is TRBV30, the J call TRBJ2-7; TRBD1 or TRBD2 may be the D gene (5 bases each). Germline CDR1 reads GTSNPN; CDR2 reads SVGIG (reference sequence). Trimming removed 6 bases at V and 1 base at J, with 10 bases between. This CDR3 comprises 12 residues. CDR3 nucleotides: TGTGCCTGTAGGGACCAGTCCTACGAGCAGTACTTC. As protein: CACRDQSYEQYF.

This chain uses TRBV27 with TRBJ2-7, with TRBD2 matching over 8 bases. Germline CDR1 and CDR2: MNHEY and SMNVEV (reference sequence). After removal of 8 bases from V and 4 bases from J, the junction contained 10 bases not matched to a gene. The CDR3 runs 14 residues. CDR3 nucleotide sequence: TGTGCCAGCTCGGGAGGGGGTCGGGTGTACGAGCAGTACTTC. Encoded protein: CASSGGGRVYEQYF.

This clonotype was counted a few times. The chain has TRBV20-1 and TRBJ2-3, with TRBD1 matching over 8 bases. V dropped 4 bases and J dropped 5; count of bases not matched to a gene: 11. The CDR3 runs to 15 residues. Per the germline V gene, CDR1 is DFQATT and CDR2 is SNEGSKA (reference sequence). CDR3 sequence reads: CSAKYSGGAIDTQYF. The CDR3 coding sequence is TGCAGTGCTAAATACTCAGGGGGCGCCATAGATACGCAGTATTTT.

In this sample, this clonotype turned up a few times. CDR3: CASSLSGANYGYTF. In DNA form, the CDR3 reads TGTGCCAGCAGTTTATCAGGTGCCAACTATGGCTACACCTTC. The chain is built from TRBV27 and TRBJ1-2, with no clear D. Germline CDR1 MNHEY, CDR2 SMNVEV (reference sequence). V lost 0 bases and J lost 2, with 7 bases in between. There are 14 residues in the CDR3.

The chain uses TRBV18 and TRBJ2-7; 16 bases fit TRBD2. CDR3 length equals 17 residues. Germline-derived CDR1 and CDR2 are KGHSH and LQKENI. Trimming removed 5 bases from V and 1 base from J; junction bases left unmatched: 5. CDR3 nucleotide sequence: TGTGCCAGCTCAGCAGGGGGACTAGCGGGAGGGTCCTACGAGCAGTACTTC. This encodes CASSAGGLAGGSYEQYF. The whole variable domain, remainder taken from reference TRBV18 and TRBJ2-7, is NAGVMQNPRHLVRRRGQEARLRCSPMKGHSHVYWYRQLPEEGLKFMVYLQKENIIDESGMPKERFSAEFPKEGPSILRIQQVVRGDSAAYFCASSAGGLAGGSYEQYFGPGTRLTVT.

This clonotype was counted a few times. This rearrangement joins TRBV15 to TRBJ1-5, with D uncertain. The ends were cut back, 3 bases at V and 5 bases at J, with 8 bases in the middle. The CDR3 is 13 amino acids. CDR1 and CDR2 from the germline V gene are LNHNV and YYDKDF (reference sequence). CDR3 region: CATSSSTDQPQHF. In DNA form, the CDR3 reads TGTGCCACCAGCAGCTCAACGGATCAGCCCCAGCATTTT.